The clone carrying this T cell receptor (beta chain) was counted ten times or more. This entry comes from a study of identical twins. Every sampled donor was Caucasian and healthy. TCRdb reanalysed the 5' RACE reads using MiXCR and keeps one entry per CDR3 protein. The sample lists 520,000 or so distinct CDR3 sequences; roughly a fifth were seen once. CDR3 length: 15 amino acids. Germline trimming cut 0 bases from V and 5 bases from J; bases unmatched to any gene: 0. Per germline, CDR1 KGHSH and CDR2 LQKENI. Another study also made use of these data, one on T cells expressing NK-cell markers. As that report states: One of eight sequenced donors was HCMV-seronegative; the other seven were seropositive. The same clonotypes also predominated in the CD3+CD56-NKG2C+ fraction of several donors.

This TCR was recovered from a woman aged 18 to 35 in good health. The V call is TRBV18, the J call TRBJ2-3; TRBD2 matches 12 bases. The source material was CD4+ T cells sorted from blood. CDR3 sequence: CASSPPGLAGDTQYF. DNA for the CDR3: TGTGCCAGCTCACCACCGGGACTAGCGGGAGATACGCAGTATTTT.